This TCR beta chain was sequenced for a study of blood T cell repertoires in COVID-19. Clones were sequenced by immunoSEQ multiplex PCR, and TCRdb holds only the in-frame ones, with some missing. Among over 70,000 clones listed, 91% were seen once. This CDR3 has 13 amino acids. Between the trimmed V and J ends, which lost 7 bases and 4 bases, there was a span of 10 bases. The germline V gene encodes CDR1 LNHDA and CDR2 SQIVND (reference sequence). The chain has TRBV19 and TRBJ2-2; D is undetermined. This clonotype was sampled from a man aged 45-60 years with COVID-19, enrolled during active disease. What was sequenced was peripheral blood. For the CDR3, the DNA is TGTGCCAGTAAACGAGCGTCCACCGGGGAGCTGTTTTTT. It encodes CASKRASTGELFF.